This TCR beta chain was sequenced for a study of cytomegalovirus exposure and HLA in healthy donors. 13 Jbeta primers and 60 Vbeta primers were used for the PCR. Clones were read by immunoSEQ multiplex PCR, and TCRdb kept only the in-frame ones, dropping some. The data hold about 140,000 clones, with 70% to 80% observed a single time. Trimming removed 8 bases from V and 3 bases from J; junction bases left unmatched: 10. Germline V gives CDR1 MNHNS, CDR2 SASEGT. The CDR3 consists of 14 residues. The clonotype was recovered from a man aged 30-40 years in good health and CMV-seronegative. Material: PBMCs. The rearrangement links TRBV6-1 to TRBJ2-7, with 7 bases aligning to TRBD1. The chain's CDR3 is CASARTGGGYEQYF. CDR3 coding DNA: TGTGCCAGCGCGAGGACAGGTGGGGGCTACGAGCAGTACTTC.